Presented here are 18 T cell receptor beta chains from one specimen sequenced in a study of T cells in Graves' hyperthyroidism and ophthalmopathy. The investigators amplified TCR beta CDR3 regions from RNA transcripts. Primed by the HTBI set, a first-round RT-PCR was run on the TCR CDR3. TCRdb re-called the multiplex PCR reads through MiXCR, storing one row per CDR3 protein. Seen here are 480,000 or so distinct CDR3 sequences, around an eighth observed once, and the top ten hold 15% to 20%. Sequencing used blood. The receptors were sampled from a woman in her late teens or twenties with Graves' hyperthyroidism.

Of note for this clonotype: A read error is possible here, since a much larger clone lies one base away. The CDR3 end shows no conserved phenylalanine or tryptophan, and so a read error is likely. The chain combines TRBV5-1 with TRBJ2-5; 10 bases are a match to TRBD2. Germline values: CDR1 SGHRS, CDR2 YFSETQ. V was clipped by 3 bases and J by 2 bases; unmatched bases: 7. This CDR3 has 16 residues. The CDR3 here is CASSSSGSSIQETQYL. The CDR3 nucleotides read TGCGCCAGCAGCTCTAGCGGGAGTTCCATTCAAGAGACCCAGTACCTC.

The sample holds many counts of this clonotype. The chain couples TRBV6-1 to TRBJ1-1; D is uncertain. Germline-derived CDR1 and CDR2 are MNHNS and SASEGT. The ends were cut back, 5 bases at V and 1 base at J, with 5 bases in the middle. This CDR3 spans 12 amino acids. CDR3 sequence: CASSNPNTEAFF. The CDR3, as DNA: TGTGCCAGCAGTAACCCGAACACTGAAGCTTTCTTT.

This clonotype was seen repeatedly, ten times or more. The chain couples TRBV5-5 to TRBJ2-1; maybe TRBD2 (5 bases). Per germline, CDR1 SGHKS and CDR2 YYEKEE (reference sequence). This CDR3 contains 15 residues. Trimming took 0 bases from V and 2 from J, leaving 9 bases between them. For the CDR3, the DNA is TGTGCCAGCAGCTTGGTGAAGACTACCTACAATGAGCAGTTCTTC. Protein: CASSLVKTTYNEQFF.

This clonotype has more than one count but fewer than ten. The V and J genes are TRBV15 and TRBJ2-1; 8 bases are a match to TRBD2. The germline gives CDR1 LNHNV, CDR2 YYDKDF (reference sequence). CDR3 length: 15 amino acids. Germline trimming cut 7 bases from V and 3 bases from J; bases unmatched to any gene: 8. The CDR3 here is CATTSQRENYNEQFF. The CDR3 coding sequence is TGTGCCACCACCTCACAGCGGGAGAACTACAATGAGCAGTTCTTC.

In its sample, this clonotype was seen many times. This rearrangement joins TRBV6-1 to TRBJ2-1; 11 bases align to TRBD2. J lost 9 bases, V lost 5 bases, and 6 bases had no gene match. Looked up from germline, CDR1 is MNHNS and CDR2 is SASEGT. The CDR3 extends over 14 amino acids. CDR3 residues: CASSRLAGFAEQFF. DNA of the CDR3: TGTGCCAGCAGTAGACTAGCGGGGTTCGCTGAGCAGTTCTTC.

In nucleotides, the CDR3 is TGTGCCATCAGTGCAAGCGGAGTTGAAGATACGCAGTATTTT. Protein sequence: CAISASGVEDTQYF. This chain uses TRBV10-3 with TRBJ2-3, with a weak D call TRBD2 (5 bases). The V gene lost 4 bases and the J gene lost 5 bases, with 13 bases spanning the gap. The CDR3 contains 14 residues. Looked up from germline, CDR1 is ENHRY and CDR2 is SYGVKD.

This clonotype was counted ten times or more. The CDR3 spells CASSPGQGRAFF. The CDR3 nucleotides are TGTGCCAGCTCACCCGGACAGGGGAGGGCTTTCTTT. V and J are TRBV18 and TRBJ1-1, with 9 bases aligning to TRBD1. This CDR3 has 12 residues. Looked up from germline, CDR1 is KGHSH and CDR2 is LQKENI. The V gene end was trimmed by 3 bases and the J gene end by 11 bases; junction bases not matched to a gene: 4.

V usage is TRBV20-1 and J usage is TRBJ2-3; D might be TRBD1 (6 bases). Germline CDR1 reads DFQATT; CDR2 reads SNEGSKA (reference sequence). The CDR3 has 17 residues. V was shortened by 3 bases and J by 5 bases, with 24 bases between the two germline ends. Written as DNA, the CDR3 is TGCAGTGCTAGCCCCCCGCTGGGGGCCCCGGTGGAAGATACGCAGTATTTT. Amino acids: CSASPPLGAPVEDTQYF.

About this clonotype: A much bigger clone sits one base away, suggesting this may be a read error. The chain joins TRBV20-1 to TRBJ2-1; TRBD2 aligns across 10 bases. Looked up from germline, CDR1 is DFQATT and CDR2 is SNEGSKA (reference sequence). The CDR3 loop spans 15 amino acids. The V gene end was trimmed by 7 bases and the J gene end by 5 bases; junction bases not matched to a gene: 11. The DNA of the CDR3 is TGCAGTGTCGGGGAAGCGGGAGGGACAAACAATGAGCAGTTCTTC. Amino acids: CSVGEAGGTNNEQFF.

This clonotype appeared many times. The chain joins TRBV28 to TRBJ2-2, with TRBD2 identical over 10 bases. This CDR3 contains 19 residues. After removal of 5 bases from V and 5 bases from J, the junction contained 17 bases not matched to a gene. Per the germline V gene, CDR1 is MDHEN and CDR2 is SYDVKM. In DNA, the CDR3 is TGTGCCAGCAGTCCATACCCGGGAGCTAGCGGGAGTGTTACCGGGGAGCTGTTTTTT. It codes for CASSPYPGASGSVTGELFF. Looking up the rest from reference TRBV28 and TRBJ2-2 gives the full variable domain: DVKVTQSSRYLVKRTGEKVFLECVQDMDHENMFWYRQDPGLGLRLIYFSYDVKMKEKGDIPEGYSVSREKKERFSLILESASTNQTSMYLCASSPYPGASGSVTGELFFGEGSRLTVL.

The gene calls are TRBV4-1 and TRBJ2-1, with 13 nucleotides matching TRBD2. The CDR3 consists of 19 residues. Germline V CDR1 and CDR2: MGHRA, YSYEKL. V gave up 6 bases and J gave up 0 bases; unmatched junction bases: 11. CDR3 nucleotide sequence: TGCGCCAGCAGGCAGACGGGACTAGCGGGAACTCGCTCCTACAATGAGCAGTTCTTC. Its translation is CASRQTGLAGTRSYNEQFF.

The rearrangement joins TRBV11-3 to TRBJ2-2; 11 bases align to TRBD1. After removal of 5 bases from V and 5 bases from J, the junction contained 10 bases not matched to a gene. Per germline, CDR1 SGHNT and CDR2 YENEEA. The CDR3 extends over 17 amino acids. The CDR3 protein is CASSKGQGALWTGELFF. CDR3 nucleotides: TGTGCCAGCAGCAAAGGACAGGGGGCTCTATGGACCGGGGAGCTGTTTTTT.

This clonotype was recorded at least ten times. The chain employs TRBV7-6 and TRBJ2-5; TRBD2 matches 10 bases. Germline CDR1 and CDR2: SGHVS and FNYEAQ. CDR3 size: 14 residues. J gave up 5 bases and V 7 bases, and 7 bases lay outside the gene matches. The CDR3 region is CASIPLAGGETQYF. The CDR3, as DNA: TGTGCCAGCATCCCCTTAGCGGGAGGTGAGACCCAGTACTTC.

This sequence joins TRBV20-1 and TRBJ1-5; no reliable D call. V was cut by 3 bases and J by 2 bases, with 11 bases left in between. The V gene's germline CDR1 is DFQATT and CDR2 SNEGSKA (reference sequence). The CDR3 has 14 residues. CDR3 DNA: TGCAGTGCTAGCCCCCTATTTGGCAATCAGCCCCAGCATTTT. Protein: CSASPLFGNQPQHF.

In this sample, this clonotype turned up many times. The gene calls are TRBV12-3 or TRBV12-4 and TRBJ2-3; D perhaps matches TRBD2 (5 bases). This CDR3 region has 14 residues. Deletions cut 2 bases from V and 4 bases from J, with 10 bases between. CDR3 sequence reads: CASSLTLAADTQYF. DNA of the CDR3: TGTGCCAGCAGTTTAACGCTAGCCGCAGATACGCAGTATTTT.

Many counts were recorded for this clonotype. J is TRBJ2-7 and V is TRBV7-2; 9 nucleotides agree with TRBD1. Germline V gives CDR1 SGHTA, CDR2 FQGNSA. The CDR3 is 16 amino acids. Germline trimming cut 5 bases from V and 2 bases from J; bases unmatched to any gene: 10. CDR3 bases: TGTGCCAGCAGCCCCACGACAGGGGGGATTCCCTACGAGCAGTACTTC. Translation gives CASSPTTGGIPYEQYF. Filled out from reference TRBV7-2 and TRBJ2-7, the complete variable domain reads GAGVSQSPSNKVTEKGKDVELRCDPISGHTALYWYRQSLGQGLEFLIYFQGNSAPDKSGLPSDRFSAERTGGSVSTLTIQRTQQEDSAVYLCASSPTTGGIPYEQYFGPGTRLTVT.

This chain connects TRBV7-2 to TRBJ2-1; 8 nucleotides line up with TRBD2. Germline CDR1 is SGHTA and CDR2 is FQGNSA. The CDR3 loop spans 17 amino acids. J was trimmed by 8 bases and V by 4 bases; bases with no gene match: 16. The chain's CDR3 is CASSYRRAGEVYYEQFF. As DNA, the CDR3 is TGTGCCAGCAGCTACCGTCGAGCGGGAGAGGTTTACTATGAGCAGTTCTTC.

This clonotype was seen repeatedly, ten times or more. The V call is TRBV12-3 or TRBV12-4, the J call TRBJ2-1; either TRBD1 or TRBD2 may fit D (5 bases each). CDR3 length equals 13 residues. V was pared by 6 bases and J by 9 bases, with 15 bases between. The CDR3 protein is CASSPGDVGEQFF. The CDR3 bases are TGTGCCAGCAGCCCCGGGGACGTGGGTGAGCAGTTCTTC.